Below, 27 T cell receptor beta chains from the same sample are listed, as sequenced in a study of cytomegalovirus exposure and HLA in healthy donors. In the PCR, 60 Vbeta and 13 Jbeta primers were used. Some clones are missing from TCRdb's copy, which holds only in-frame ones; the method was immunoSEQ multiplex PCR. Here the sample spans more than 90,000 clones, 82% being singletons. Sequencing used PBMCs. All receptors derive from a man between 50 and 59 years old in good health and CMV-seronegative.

CDR3 nucleotide sequence: TGTGCCACCCACCCGAGCGGGAACTCCTACAATGAGCAGTTCTTC. It specifies CATHPSGNSYNEQFF. The chain is built from TRBV25-1 and TRBJ2-1, with 7 bases matching TRBD2. Trimming at V came to 10 bases and at J to 0 bases, leaving 9 bases not matched to a gene. The CDR3 covers 15 residues. Per the germline V gene, CDR1 is MGHDK and CDR2 is SYGVNS.

The CDR3, as DNA: TGTGCCAGCAGTGAAACTAGCGGGAGGGCCTCCTACAATGAGCAGTTCTTC. Translating it yields CASSETSGRASYNEQFF. The genes are TRBV25-1 and TRBJ2-1; 13 bases line up with TRBD2. The length of the CDR3 is 17 residues. V shed 2 bases and J 0 bases; nucleotides not matched to a gene: 1. The V gene's germline CDR1 is MGHDK and CDR2 SYGVNS.

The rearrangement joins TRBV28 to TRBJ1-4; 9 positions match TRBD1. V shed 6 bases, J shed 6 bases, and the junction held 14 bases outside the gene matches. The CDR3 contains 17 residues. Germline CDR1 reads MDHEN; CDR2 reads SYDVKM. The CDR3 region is CASSLIPRQGGYEKLFF. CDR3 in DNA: TGTGCCAGCAGCCTCATCCCCAGACAGGGGGGGTATGAAAAACTGTTTTTT. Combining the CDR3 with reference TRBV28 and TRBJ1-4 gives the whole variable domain DVKVTQSSRYLVKRTGEKVFLECVQDMDHENMFWYRQDPGLGLRLIYFSYDVKMKEKGDIPEGYSVSREKKERFSLILESASTNQTSMYLCASSLIPRQGGYEKLFFGSGTQLSVL.

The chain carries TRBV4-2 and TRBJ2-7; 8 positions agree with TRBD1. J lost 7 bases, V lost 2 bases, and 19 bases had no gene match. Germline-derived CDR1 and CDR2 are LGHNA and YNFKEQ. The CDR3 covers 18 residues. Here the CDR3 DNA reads TGTGCCAGCAGCCAAATGACCGGACAGGGCCATCCTTCGGGTGAGCAGTACTTC. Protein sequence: CASSQMTGQGHPSGEQYF.

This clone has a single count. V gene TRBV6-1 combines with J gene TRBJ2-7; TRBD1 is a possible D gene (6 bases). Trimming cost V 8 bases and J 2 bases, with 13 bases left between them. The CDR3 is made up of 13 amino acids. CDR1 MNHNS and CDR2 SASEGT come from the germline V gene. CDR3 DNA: TGTGCCAGCGGGGGCAGGACACCCTACGAGCAGTACTTC. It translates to CASGGRTPYEQYF.

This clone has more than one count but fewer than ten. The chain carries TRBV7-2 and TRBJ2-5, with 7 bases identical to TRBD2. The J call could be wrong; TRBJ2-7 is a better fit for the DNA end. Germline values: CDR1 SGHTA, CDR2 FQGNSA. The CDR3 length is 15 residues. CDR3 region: CASSFSSGISYEQYF. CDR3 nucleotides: TGTGCCAGCAGCTTTTCCAGCGGGATCTCCTACGAGCAGTACTTC.

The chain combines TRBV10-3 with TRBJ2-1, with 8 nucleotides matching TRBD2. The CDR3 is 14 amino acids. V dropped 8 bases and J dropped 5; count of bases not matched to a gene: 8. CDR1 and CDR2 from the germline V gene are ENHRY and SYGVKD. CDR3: CAIGASGGNNEQFF. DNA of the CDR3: TGTGCCATCGGGGCTTCGGGGGGGAACAATGAGCAGTTCTTC.

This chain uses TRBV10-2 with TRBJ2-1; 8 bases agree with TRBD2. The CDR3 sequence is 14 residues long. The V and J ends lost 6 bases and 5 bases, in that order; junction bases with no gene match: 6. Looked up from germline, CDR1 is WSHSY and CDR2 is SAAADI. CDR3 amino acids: CASRPGLDHNEQFF. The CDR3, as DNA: TGCGCCAGCAGGCCGGGACTAGATCACAATGAGCAGTTCTTC.

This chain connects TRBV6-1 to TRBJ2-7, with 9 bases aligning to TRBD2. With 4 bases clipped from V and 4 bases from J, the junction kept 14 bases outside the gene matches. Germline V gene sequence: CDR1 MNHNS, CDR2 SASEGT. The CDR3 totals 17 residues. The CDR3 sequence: CASSGRNRREGRYEQYF. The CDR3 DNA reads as TGTGCCAGCAGTGGGAGGAACAGGCGGGAGGGCCGGTACGAGCAGTACTTC.

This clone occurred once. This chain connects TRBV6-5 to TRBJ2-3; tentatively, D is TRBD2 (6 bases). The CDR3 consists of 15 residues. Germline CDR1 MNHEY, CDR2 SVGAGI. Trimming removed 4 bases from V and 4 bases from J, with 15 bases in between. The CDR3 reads CASSSHLSSADTQYF. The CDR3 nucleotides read TGTGCCAGCAGTTCCCATCTATCTAGCGCAGATACGCAGTATTTT.

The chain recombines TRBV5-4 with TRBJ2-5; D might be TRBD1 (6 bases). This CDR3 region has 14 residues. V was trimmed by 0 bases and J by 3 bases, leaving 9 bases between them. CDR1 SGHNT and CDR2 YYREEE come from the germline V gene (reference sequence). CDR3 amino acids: CASSLGRGKETQYF. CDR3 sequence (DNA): TGTGCCAGCAGCTTGGGAAGGGGGAAAGAGACCCAGTACTTC.

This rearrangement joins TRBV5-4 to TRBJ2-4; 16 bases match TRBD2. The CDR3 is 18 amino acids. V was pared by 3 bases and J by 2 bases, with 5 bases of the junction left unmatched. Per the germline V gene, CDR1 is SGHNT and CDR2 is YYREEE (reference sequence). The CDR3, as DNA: TGTGCCAGCAGCTCGGGACTAGCGGGAGGGCCAACCAAAAACATTCAGTACTTC. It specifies CASSSGLAGGPTKNIQYF.

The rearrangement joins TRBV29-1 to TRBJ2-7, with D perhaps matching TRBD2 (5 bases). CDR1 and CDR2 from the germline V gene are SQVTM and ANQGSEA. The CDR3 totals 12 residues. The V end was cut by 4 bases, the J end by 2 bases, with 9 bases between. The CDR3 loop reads CSVGRGTYEQYF. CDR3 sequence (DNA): TGCAGCGTTGGGAGAGGGACCTACGAGCAGTACTTC.

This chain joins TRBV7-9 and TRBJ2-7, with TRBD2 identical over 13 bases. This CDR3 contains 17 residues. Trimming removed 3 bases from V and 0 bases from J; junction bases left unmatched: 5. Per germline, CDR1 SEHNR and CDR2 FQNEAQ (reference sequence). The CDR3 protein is CASSFTSGRVSSYEQYF. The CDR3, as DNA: TGTGCCAGCAGCTTTACTAGCGGGAGGGTTAGCTCCTACGAGCAGTACTTC.

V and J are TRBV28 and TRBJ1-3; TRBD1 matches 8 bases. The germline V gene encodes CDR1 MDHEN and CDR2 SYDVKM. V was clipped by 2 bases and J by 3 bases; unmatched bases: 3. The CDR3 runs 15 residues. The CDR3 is CASSLGQGIGNTIYF. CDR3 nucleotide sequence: TGTGCCAGCAGTTTAGGACAGGGCATTGGAAACACCATATATTTT. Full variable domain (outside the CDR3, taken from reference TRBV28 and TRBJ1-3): DVKVTQSSRYLVKRTGEKVFLECVQDMDHENMFWYRQDPGLGLRLIYFSYDVKMKEKGDIPEGYSVSREKKERFSLILESASTNQTSMYLCASSLGQGIGNTIYFGEGSWLTVV.

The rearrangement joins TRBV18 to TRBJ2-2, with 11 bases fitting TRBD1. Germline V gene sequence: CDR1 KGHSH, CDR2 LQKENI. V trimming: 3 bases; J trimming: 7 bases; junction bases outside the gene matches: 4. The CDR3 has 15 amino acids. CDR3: CASSPDRGQIGELFF. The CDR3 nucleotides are TGTGCCAGCTCACCGGACAGGGGGCAGATCGGGGAGCTGTTTTTT. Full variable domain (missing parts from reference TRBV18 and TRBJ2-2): NAGVMQNPRHLVRRRGQEARLRCSPMKGHSHVYWYRQLPEEGLKFMVYLQKENIIDESGMPKERFSAEFPKEGPSILRIQQVVRGDSAAYFCASSPDRGQIGELFFGEGSRLTVL.

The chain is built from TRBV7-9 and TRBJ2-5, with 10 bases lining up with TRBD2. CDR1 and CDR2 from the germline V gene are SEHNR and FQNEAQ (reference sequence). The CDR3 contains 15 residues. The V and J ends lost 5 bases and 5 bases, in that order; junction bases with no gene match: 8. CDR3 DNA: TGTGCCAGCAGCCCTCTAGCGGGAGTTACGGAGACCCAGTACTTC. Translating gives CASSPLAGVTETQYF.

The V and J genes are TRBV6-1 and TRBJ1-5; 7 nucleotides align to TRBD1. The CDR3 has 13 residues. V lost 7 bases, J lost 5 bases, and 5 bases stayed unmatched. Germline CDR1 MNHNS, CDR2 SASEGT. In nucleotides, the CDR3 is TGTGCCAGCAAGGTACAGGGGCATCAGCCCCAGCATTTT. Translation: CASKVQGHQPQHF.

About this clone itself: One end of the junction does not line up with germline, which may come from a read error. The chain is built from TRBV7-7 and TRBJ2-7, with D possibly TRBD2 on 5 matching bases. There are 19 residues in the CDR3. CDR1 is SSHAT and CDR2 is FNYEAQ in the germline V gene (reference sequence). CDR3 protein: CASTKTPGLASPKTYEQYF. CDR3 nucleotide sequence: TGTGCTAGCACCAAAACCCCCGGGCTAGCTTCACCTAAGACCTACGAGCAGTACTTC. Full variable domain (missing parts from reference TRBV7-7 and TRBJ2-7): GAGVSQSPRYKVTKRGQDVTLRCDPISSHATLYWYQQALGQGPEFLTYFNYEAQPDKSGLPSDRFSAERPEGSISTLTIQRTEQRDSAMYRCASTKTPGLASPKTYEQYFGPGTRLTVT.

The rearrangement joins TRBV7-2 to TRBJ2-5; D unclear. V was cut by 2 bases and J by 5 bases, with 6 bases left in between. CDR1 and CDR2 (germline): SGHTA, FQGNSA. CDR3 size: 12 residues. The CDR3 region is CASSLTRETQYF. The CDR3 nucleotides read TGTGCCAGCAGCTTAACTCGTGAGACCCAGTACTTC.

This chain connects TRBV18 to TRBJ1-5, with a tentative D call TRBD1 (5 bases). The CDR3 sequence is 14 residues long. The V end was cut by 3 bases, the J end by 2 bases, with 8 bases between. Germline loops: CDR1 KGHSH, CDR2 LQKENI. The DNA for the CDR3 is TGTGCCAGCTCACCTGGACACGGCAATCAGCCCCAGCATTTT. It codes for CASSPGHGNQPQHF.

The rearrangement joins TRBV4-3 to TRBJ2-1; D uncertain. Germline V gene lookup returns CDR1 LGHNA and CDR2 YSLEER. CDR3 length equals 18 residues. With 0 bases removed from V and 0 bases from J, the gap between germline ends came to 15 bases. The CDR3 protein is CASSQEGGPDRSYNEQFF. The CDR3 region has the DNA TGCGCCAGCAGCCAAGAAGGCGGTCCAGATCGCTCCTACAATGAGCAGTTCTTC.

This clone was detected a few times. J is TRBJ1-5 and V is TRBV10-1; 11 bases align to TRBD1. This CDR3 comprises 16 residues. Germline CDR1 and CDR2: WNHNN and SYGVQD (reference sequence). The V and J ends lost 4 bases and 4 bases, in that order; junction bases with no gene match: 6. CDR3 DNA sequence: TGCGCCAGCAGTGTGAAGGACAGGGGGCCGAATCAGCCCCAGCATTTT. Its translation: CASSVKDRGPNQPQHF.

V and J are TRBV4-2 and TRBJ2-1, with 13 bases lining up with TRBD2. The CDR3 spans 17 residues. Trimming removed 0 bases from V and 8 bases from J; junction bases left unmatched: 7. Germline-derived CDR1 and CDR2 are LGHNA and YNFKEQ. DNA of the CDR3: TGTGCCAGCAGCCAAGAATACCGGACTAGCGGGAGACATGAGCAGTTCTTC. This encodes CASSQEYRTSGRHEQFF.

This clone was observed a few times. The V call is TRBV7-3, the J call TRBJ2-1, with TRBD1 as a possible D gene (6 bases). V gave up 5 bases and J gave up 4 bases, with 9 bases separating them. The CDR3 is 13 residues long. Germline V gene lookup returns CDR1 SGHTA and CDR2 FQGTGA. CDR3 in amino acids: CASSPDRYNEQFF. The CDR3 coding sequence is TGTGCCAGCAGCCCGGACAGATACAATGAGCAGTTCTTC.

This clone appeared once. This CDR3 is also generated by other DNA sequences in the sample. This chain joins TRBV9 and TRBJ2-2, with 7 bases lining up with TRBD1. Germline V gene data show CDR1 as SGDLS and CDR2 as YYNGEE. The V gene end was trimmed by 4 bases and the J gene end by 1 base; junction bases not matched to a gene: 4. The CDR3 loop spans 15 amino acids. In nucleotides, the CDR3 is TGTGCCAGCAGCCCTAGGACAGGGAACACCGGGGAGCTGTTTTTT. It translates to CASSPRTGNTGELFF.

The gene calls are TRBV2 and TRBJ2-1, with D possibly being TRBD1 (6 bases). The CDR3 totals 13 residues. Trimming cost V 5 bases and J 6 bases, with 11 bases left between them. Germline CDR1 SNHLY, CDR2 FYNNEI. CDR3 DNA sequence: TGTGCCAGCAGTTCAGGGGCCCCCAATGAGCAGTTCTTC. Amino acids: CASSSGAPNEQFF. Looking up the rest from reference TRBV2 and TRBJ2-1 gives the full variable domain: EPEVTQTPSHQVTQMGQEVILRCVPISNHLYFYWYRQILGQKVEFLVSFYNNEISEKSEIFDDQFSVERPDGSNFTLKIRSTKLEDSAMYFCASSSGAPNEQFFGPGTRLTVL.